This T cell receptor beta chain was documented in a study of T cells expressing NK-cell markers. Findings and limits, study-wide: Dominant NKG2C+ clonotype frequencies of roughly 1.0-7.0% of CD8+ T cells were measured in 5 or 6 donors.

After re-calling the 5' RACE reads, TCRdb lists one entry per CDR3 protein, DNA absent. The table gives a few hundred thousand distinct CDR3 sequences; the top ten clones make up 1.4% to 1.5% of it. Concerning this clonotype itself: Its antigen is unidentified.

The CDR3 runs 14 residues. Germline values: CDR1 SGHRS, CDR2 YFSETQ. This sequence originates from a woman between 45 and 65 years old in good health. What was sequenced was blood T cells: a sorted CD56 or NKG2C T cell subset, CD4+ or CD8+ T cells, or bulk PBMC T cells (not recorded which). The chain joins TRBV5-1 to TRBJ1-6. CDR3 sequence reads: CASSPTVGTSPLHF.